This paragraph reports one TCR beta chain. The data originate from a study of blood T cells in healthy people across ages. This CDR3 comprises 14 residues. Trimming shortened V by 6 bases and J by 5 bases, and 17 bases separated the two germline ends. Looked up from germline, CDR1 is SEHNR and CDR2 is FQNEAQ (reference sequence). Combining a sample-barcoded 5' primer with a J-beta primer mix, a second PCR ran for about 7 to 11 cycles. Using its own MiXCR run on the 5' RACE reads, TCRdb lists one record per CDR3 protein. Among around 1,000,000 distinct CDR3 sequences, around 25% were seen once, and the ten largest hold approximately 0.71%. The sample also formed part of further work on T cells of mothers and their children.

Source material: blood. The sequence came from a girl between 2 and 10 years old in good health. This rearrangement joins TRBV7-9 to TRBJ2-7; D is possibly TRBD2 (5 bases). CDR3 region: CASSTGLGFDEQYF. The CDR3 nucleotides read TGTGCCAGCAGTACGGGGTTGGGATTCGACGAGCAGTACTTC.